A selection of T cell receptor beta chains follows, all from one sample in a study of blood T cell repertoires in COVID-19. Sequencing was performed with immunoSEQ multiplex PCR; in TCRdb, only in-frame clones are kept and a portion is missing. The repertoire consists of about 200,000 clones, with roughly 90% occurring once and the leading ten covering over 15%. Material: peripheral blood. These receptors were taken from a man aged 50 or older with COVID-19, enrolled during active disease. Both conserved end residues are part of each CDR3. The D gene is left open where the match is weak. Clone size is given for some rows only: seen once, a few or many times, or a class if the clone is expanded.

.,TRBD1,TRBJ1-2,TRBV9,CASSKPGGRTYGYTF,TGTGCCAGCAGCAAGCCAGGGGGCAGGACCTATGGCTACACCTTC
.,.,TRBJ2-2,TRBV28,CASSLILADGELFF,TGTGCCAGCAGTTTAATCTTGGCGGACGGGGAGCTGTTTTTT
.,TRBD1,TRBJ1-2,TRBV6-5,CASSYGTGGFGYTF,TGTGCCAGCAGTTATGGGACAGGGGGCTTTGGCTACACCTTC
.,TRBD2,TRBJ2-1,TRBV14,CASSLPGLVFYNEQFF,TGTGCCAGCAGCCTTCCGGGACTAGTCTTCTACAATGAGCAGTTCTTC
once,.,TRBJ1-1,TRBV29-1,CSVEAGYNTEAFF,TGCAGCGTTGAAGCAGGGTATAACACTGAAGCTTTCTTT
.,.,TRBJ2-7,TRBV6-5,CASRQGPYEQYF,TGTGCCAGCAGACAGGGTCCCTACGAGCAGTACTTC
.,TRBD1,TRBJ2-7,TRBV7-7,CASSPGLGQGMAEQYF,TGTGCCAGCAGCCCAGGGTTGGGACAGGGGATGGCCGAGCAGTACTTC
once,TRBD1,TRBJ1-2,TRBV24-1,CATSDSDRTYGYTF,TGTGCCACCAGTGACTCGGACAGGACCTATGGCTACACCTTC
.,.,TRBJ2-3,TRBV7-8,CASSPTRTDTQYF,TGTGCCAGCAGCCCAACTCGCACAGATACGCAGTATTTT
.,.,TRBJ1-2,TRBV29-1,CSVDSRVSGYTF,TGCAGCGTTGACTCCCGGGTTTCTGGCTACACCTTC
.,.,TRBJ2-3,TRBV3-1/TRBV3-2,CASSQDQGRHDTQYF,TGTGCCAGCAGCCAAGATCAGGGCAGACATGATACGCAGTATTTT
.,.,TRBJ2-4,TRBV13,CASSFQPGLMYF,TGTGCCAGCAGCTTTCAACCGGGACTCATGTACTTC
.,.,TRBJ2-1,TRBV3-1/TRBV3-2,CASSQAGSYNEQFF,TGTGCCAGCAGCCAAGCGGGATCTTACAATGAGCAGTTCTTC
.,.,TRBJ2-5,TRBV24-1,CATSVTADETQYF,TGTGCCACCAGTGTGACAGCAGACGAGACCCAGTACTTC
.,.,TRBJ2-3,TRBV19,CASSIVGGVTDTQYF,TGTGCCAGTAGTATAGTTGGGGGCGTCACAGATACGCAGTATTTT
.,TRBD1,TRBJ2-7,TRBV27,CASSDRGLNEQYF,TGTGCCAGCAGCGACAGGGGGCTTAACGAGCAGTACTTC